A single T cell receptor (beta chain) is shown here with its context. In its sample, this clone was seen a few times. No antigen is known for it. Nothing much larger sits one base from this clone, and base qualities are not available. The same CDR3 is also encoded by other DNA sequences in this sample. The V and J ends are trimmed by 0 bases and 0 bases, leaving 7 bases between them. Sequences SGHRS (CDR1) and YFSETQ (CDR2) are obtained from the germline V gene. Inclusive of the bounding cysteine and phenylalanine, the CDR3 is 15 residues long. CDR3 DNA is the only sequence kept; it has 45 bases, read in frame from the first base. The entire amount of isolated RNA was reverse transcribed using the High Capacity cDNA Reverse Transcription Kit, so the sequenced TCRB transcripts were expressed ones. Deep immunoSEQ sequencing was performed on naive, central memory and regulatory T cell samples, with an average of about 4 million total reads per sample. Sorted cells were lysed in RLT buffer, and RNA was extracted using DNase-treated RNeasy Micro or Mini kits according to cell number. Each cell subset was processed on its own to prevent cross-contamination, while patient and healthy donor samples were processed together. The immunoSEQ multiplex PCR was used to amplify TCRB sequences from cDNA, yielding 87-bp fragments that span the CDR3 region. Sequencing of the amplicons was done on the Illumina HiSeq platform. In the original analysis: Synthetic template baselines were used to correct PCR bias computationally, reads within Hamming distance 2 were collapsed, and singletons that could not be merged were discarded. Reads were aligned against IMGT to assign V, D and J genes, CDR3 length and insertions or deletions at six rearrangement sites. Within each subset, clonotype counts were normalized to the number of sorted cells before true diversity and Gini coefficients were calculated with the tcR R package. The overlap coefficient, calculated on TCRB nucleotide sequences, was used to measure repertoire sharing. Out-of-frame TCRB sequences from naive cells were analyzed to stand in for the pre-selection repertoire. The table comes from immuneACCESS by way of TCRdb, which keeps in-frame sequences with V and J called. Part of the clones is missing from these tables; in studies checked, under half for an unresolved V gene and the rest for unknown reasons. The V and J calls and clone size come from that table; D and trimming were worked out from the DNA. This sample has 630,000 or so clones in its table, and around 15% of those were observed once. The ten largest clonotypes hold 0.035% to 0.045% of the sample.

A single peripheral blood draw of around 0.11 L on average was collected from each donor into heparinised tubes. A BD FACSAria II and a panel including CD45RO, CCR7, CD25, CD127, CD95 and CD27 were used to sort naive, central memory, regulatory and stem cell-like memory CD4+ T cells. Purity was above 95% for every sorted population. PBMCs were isolated right away by Lymphoprep density gradient centrifugation and were stained directly, without culture. So that batch effects would be minimized, each experiment stained and sorted samples in pairs, pairing one healthy donor with one patient. The data belong to a study of beta chain features in type 1 diabetes (dated by TCRdb to the late 2010s). Broadly, across the study: Mean age, gender distribution, total cell number and subset yield did not differ between patients and healthy donors. Whereas all 28 donors provided naive and central memory subsets, regulatory and stem cell-like memory subsets were isolated from just 8 patients and roughly eight healthy donors. Across all samples, about 110 million sorted cells were examined, and cell number per subset correlated strongly with RNA yield. The study compared TCRB repertoires of sorted circulating CD4+ T cell subsets between recently diagnosed type 1 diabetes patients and matched healthy donors. Here is what the overall study found, with its caveats: PCR may preferentially amplify shorter templates, but because patient and control samples were amplified and corrected together, any resulting skew would affect both groups equally. The naive, central memory and regulatory TCRB repertoires appeared to resemble one another more closely among patients than among healthy donors. Because the HLA sub-analyses included only small numbers of individuals, any influence of HLA type on TCRB rearrangement was left unresolved. Because cDNA was sequenced instead of genomic DNA, highly expressing activated cells could be over-represented, though the groups showed no difference in activation or CD3 levels. At VDJ recombination sites, type 1 diabetes patients had fewer insertions and more deleted nucleotides, which implies abnormalities in thymic rearrangement. In all four CD4+ subsets, TCRB CDR3 length was moderately but significantly shorter in type 1 diabetes patients.

The sequence is built from TRBV5-1 and TRBJ2-1; the D gene remains uncertain. Input material: naive CD4+ T cells from blood. This specimen's cell subset or site label, interpreted: true naive CD4+ T cells. The sequence came from a man in his late teens or twenties with type 1 diabetes. The CDR3: CASSLASSSYNEQFF. The DNA reads as follows: TGCGCCAGCAGCTTGGCCTCGAGCTCCTACAATGAGCAGTTCTTC. With the rest looked up from the reference TRBV5-1 and TRBJ2-1 genes rather than sequenced, the full variable domain is KAGVTQTPRYLIKTRGQQVTLSCSPISGHRSVSWYQQTPGQGLQFLFEYFSETQRNKGNFPGRFSGRQFSNSRSEMNVSTLELGDSALYLCASSLASSSYNEQFFGPGTRLTVL.